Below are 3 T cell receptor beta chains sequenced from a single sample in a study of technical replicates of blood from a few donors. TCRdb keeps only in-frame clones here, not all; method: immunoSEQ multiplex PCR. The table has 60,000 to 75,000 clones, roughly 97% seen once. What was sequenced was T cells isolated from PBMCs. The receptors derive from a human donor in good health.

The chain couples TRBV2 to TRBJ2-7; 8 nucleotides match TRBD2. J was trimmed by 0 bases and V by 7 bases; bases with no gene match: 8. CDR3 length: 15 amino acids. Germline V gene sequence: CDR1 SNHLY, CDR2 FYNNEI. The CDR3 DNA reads TGTGCCAGCATGGAGAGAACTAGCGGCTCCTACGAGCAGTACTTC. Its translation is CASMERTSGSYEQYF.

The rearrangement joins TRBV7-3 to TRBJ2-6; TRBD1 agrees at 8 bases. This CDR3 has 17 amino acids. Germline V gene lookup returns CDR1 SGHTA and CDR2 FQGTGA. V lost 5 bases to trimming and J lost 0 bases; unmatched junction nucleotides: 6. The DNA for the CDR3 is TGTGCCAGCAGCCTGTGGACAGGGAACTCTGGGGCCAACGTCCTGACTTTC. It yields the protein CASSLWTGNSGANVLTF.

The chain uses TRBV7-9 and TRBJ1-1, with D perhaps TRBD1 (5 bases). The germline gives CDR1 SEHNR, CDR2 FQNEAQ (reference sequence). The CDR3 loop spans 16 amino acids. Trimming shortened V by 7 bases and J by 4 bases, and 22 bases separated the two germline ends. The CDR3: CASIILESSQGTEAFF. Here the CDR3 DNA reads TGTGCCAGCATCATCTTAGAGTCGTCCCAGGGCACTGAAGCTTTCTTT. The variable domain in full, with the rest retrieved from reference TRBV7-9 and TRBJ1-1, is DTGVSQNPRHKITKRGQNVTFRCDPISEHNRLYWYRQTLGQGPEFLTYFQNEAQLEKSRLLSDRFSAERPKGSFSTLEIQRTEQGDSAMYLCASIILESSQGTEAFFGQGTRLTVV.